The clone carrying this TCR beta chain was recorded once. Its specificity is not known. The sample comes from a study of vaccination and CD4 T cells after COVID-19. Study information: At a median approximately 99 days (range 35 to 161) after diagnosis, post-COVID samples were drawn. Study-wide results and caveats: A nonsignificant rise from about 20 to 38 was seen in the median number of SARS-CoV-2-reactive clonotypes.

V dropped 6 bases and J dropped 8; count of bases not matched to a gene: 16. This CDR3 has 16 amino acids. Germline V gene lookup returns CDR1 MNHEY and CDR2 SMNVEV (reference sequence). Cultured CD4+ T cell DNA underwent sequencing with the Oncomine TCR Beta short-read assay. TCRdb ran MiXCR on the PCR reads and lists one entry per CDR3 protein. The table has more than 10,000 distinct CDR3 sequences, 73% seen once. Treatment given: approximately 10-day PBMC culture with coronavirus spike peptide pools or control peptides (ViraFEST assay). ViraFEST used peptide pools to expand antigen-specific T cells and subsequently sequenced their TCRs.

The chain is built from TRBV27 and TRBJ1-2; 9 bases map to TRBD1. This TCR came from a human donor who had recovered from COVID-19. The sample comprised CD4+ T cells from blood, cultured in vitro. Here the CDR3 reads CASSRDRVGLSLGYTF. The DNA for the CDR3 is TGTGCCAGCAGCCGGGACAGGGTCGGGCTGTCTTTGGGCTACACCTTC.